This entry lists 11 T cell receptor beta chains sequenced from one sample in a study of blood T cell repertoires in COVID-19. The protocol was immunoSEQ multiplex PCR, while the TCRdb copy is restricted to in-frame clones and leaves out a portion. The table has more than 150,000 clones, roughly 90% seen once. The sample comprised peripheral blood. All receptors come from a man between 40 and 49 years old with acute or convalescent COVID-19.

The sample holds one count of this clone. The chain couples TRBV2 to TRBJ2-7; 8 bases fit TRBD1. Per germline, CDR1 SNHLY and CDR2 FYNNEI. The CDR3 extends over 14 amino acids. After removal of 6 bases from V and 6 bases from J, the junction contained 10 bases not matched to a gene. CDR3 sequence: CASRPADGTGEQYF. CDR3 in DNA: TGTGCCAGCAGGCCAGCGGACGGGACAGGCGAGCAGTACTTC.

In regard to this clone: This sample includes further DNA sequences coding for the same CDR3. The CDR3 region is CASSLALAGGETQYF. The CDR3 region has the DNA TGCGCCAGCAGCTTGGCATTAGCGGGGGGAGAGACCCAGTACTTC. The rearrangement uses TRBV5-1 and TRBJ2-5; 10 bases are shared with TRBD2. There are 15 residues in the CDR3. The germline V gene has CDR1 SGHRS and CDR2 YFSETQ. V lost 0 bases, J lost 4 bases, and 3 bases stayed unmatched.

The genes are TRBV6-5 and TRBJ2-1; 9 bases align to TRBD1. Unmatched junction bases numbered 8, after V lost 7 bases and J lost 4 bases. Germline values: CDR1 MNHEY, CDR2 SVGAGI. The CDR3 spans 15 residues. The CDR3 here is CASNLQGAGYNEQFF. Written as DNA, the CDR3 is TGTGCCAGCAACCTACAGGGGGCGGGGTACAATGAGCAGTTCTTC.

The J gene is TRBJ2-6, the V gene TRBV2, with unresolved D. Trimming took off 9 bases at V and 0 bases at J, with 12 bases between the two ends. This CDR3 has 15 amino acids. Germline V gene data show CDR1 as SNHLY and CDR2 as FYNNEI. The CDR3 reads CASEASFSGANVLTF. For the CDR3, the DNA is TGTGCCAGTGAGGCCAGTTTCTCTGGGGCCAACGTCCTGACTTTC.

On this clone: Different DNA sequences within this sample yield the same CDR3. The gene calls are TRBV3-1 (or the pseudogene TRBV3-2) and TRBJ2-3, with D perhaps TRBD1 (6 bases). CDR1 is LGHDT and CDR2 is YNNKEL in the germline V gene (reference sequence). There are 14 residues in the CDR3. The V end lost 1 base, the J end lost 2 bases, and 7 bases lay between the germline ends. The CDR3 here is CASSQAGVTDTQYF. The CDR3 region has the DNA TGTGCCAGCAGCCAAGCAGGGGTCACAGATACGCAGTATTTT.

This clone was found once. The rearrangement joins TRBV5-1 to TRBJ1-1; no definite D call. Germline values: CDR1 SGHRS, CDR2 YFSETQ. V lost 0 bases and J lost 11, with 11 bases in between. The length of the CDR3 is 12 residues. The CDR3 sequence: CASSLGGQGAFF. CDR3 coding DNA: TGCGCCAGCAGCTTGGGAGGCCAAGGTGCTTTCTTT.

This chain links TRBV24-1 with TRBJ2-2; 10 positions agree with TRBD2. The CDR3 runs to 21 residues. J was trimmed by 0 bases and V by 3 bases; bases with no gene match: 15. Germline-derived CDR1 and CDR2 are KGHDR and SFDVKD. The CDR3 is CATSDHPGGSGGRSNTGELFF. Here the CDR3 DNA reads TGTGCCACCAGTGATCACCCCGGGGGTAGCGGGGGGCGATCGAACACCGGGGAGCTGTTTTTT.

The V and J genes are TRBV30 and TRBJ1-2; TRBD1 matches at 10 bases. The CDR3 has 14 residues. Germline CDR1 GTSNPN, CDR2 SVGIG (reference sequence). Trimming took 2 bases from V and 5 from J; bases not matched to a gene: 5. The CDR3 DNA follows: TGTGCCTGGAGTTCGGGACAGGGGAAATATGGCTACACCTTC. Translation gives CAWSSGQGKYGYTF.

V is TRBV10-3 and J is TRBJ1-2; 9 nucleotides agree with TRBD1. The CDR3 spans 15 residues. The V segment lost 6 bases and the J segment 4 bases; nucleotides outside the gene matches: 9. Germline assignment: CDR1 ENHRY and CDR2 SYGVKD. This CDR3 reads CAISAGQGSSYGYTF. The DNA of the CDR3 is TGTGCCATCAGCGCCGGACAGGGGTCGAGCTATGGCTACACCTTC.

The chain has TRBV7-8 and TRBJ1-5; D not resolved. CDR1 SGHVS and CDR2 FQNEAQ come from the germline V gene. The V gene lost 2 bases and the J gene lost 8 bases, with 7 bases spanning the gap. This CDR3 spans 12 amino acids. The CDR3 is CASSLLEEPQHF. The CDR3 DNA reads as TGTGCCAGCAGCTTATTGGAGGAGCCCCAGCATTTT.

CDR3 nucleotides: TGTGCCAGCAGCCTGTTGACAGGTTTTAATGGCTACACCTTC. Amino acids: CASSLLTGFNGYTF. The rearrangement uses TRBV28 and TRBJ1-2; D is perhaps TRBD1 (6 bases). Trimming pared 6 bases from V and 6 bases from J, leaving 17 bases between. CDR3 length: 14 amino acids. From germline, CDR1 is MDHEN and CDR2 SYDVKM.